Presented here are 15 T cell receptor beta chains from one specimen sequenced in a study. TCRdb recomputed calls from the 5' RACE reads with MiXCR, one row per CDR3 protein. The table lists more than 45,000 distinct CDR3 sequences, about 28% of them singletons. The sample taken for sequencing was tumor-infiltrating memory CD4+ T cells sorted from the breast tumor. Subset meaning: memory CD4+ T cells, CD4+CD45RO+CD25-. All receptors come from a female donor with breast cancer.

This clonotype was seen a handful of times. This chain uses TRBV6-2 or TRBV6-3 with TRBJ2-7, with D perhaps matching TRBD2 (6 bases). Trimming took off 8 bases at V and 5 bases at J, with 10 bases between the two ends. The length of the CDR3 is 11 residues. Germline V gives CDR1 MNHEY, CDR2 SVGEGT. The CDR3 here is CASGRFDEQYF. The DNA of the CDR3 is TGTGCCAGCGGGAGGTTTGACGAGCAGTACTTC.

Details on this clonotype: A much larger clonotype is one base distant, so this may be a read error. The CDR3 region has the DNA TGCAGTGCTGTTGGGGGGAACACTCAAGAGACCCAGCACTTC. Translating gives CSAVGGNTQETQHF. This chain connects TRBV20-1 to TRBJ2-5; a possible D gene is TRBD2 (6 bases). The CDR3 has 14 residues. The germline V gene encodes CDR1 DFQATT and CDR2 SNEGSKA (reference sequence).

This clonotype was seen many times. The gene calls are TRBV12-3 or TRBV12-4 and TRBJ2-3; 7 nucleotides match TRBD2. The CDR3 extends over 17 amino acids. V trimming: 0 bases; J trimming: 5 bases; junction bases outside the gene matches: 11. This chain's CDR3 is CASSLALSTGRGDTQYF. CDR3 DNA: TGTGCCAGCAGTTTAGCGCTGTCGACGGGGAGGGGAGATACGCAGTATTTT.

The chain couples TRBV7-3 to TRBJ2-2, with unresolved D. Germline V gene lookup returns CDR1 SGHTA and CDR2 FQGTGA. This CDR3 comprises 14 residues. The V end was cut by 6 bases, the J end by 0 bases, with 8 bases between. Here the CDR3 reads CASRFSANTGELFF. CDR3 coding DNA: TGTGCCAGCAGATTTTCGGCGAACACCGGGGAGCTGTTTTTT.

This clonotype appeared a few times. This rearrangement joins TRBV4-2 to TRBJ1-2; 9 bases are shared with TRBD1. The CDR3 sequence is 15 residues long. Germline CDR1 and CDR2: LGHNA and YNFKEQ. V shed 1 base, J shed 7 bases, and the junction held 7 bases outside the gene matches. The DNA for the CDR3 is TGTGCCAGCAGCCAAGCGGGACAGGGTAATCTTGGCTACACCTTC. This encodes CASSQAGQGNLGYTF.

The table lists this clonotype with many counts. J is TRBJ2-1 and V is TRBV5-4, with D perhaps assigned TRBD1 or TRBD2 (5 bases each). V lost 0 bases and J 6 bases, leaving 13 bases between the germline ends. Per the germline V gene, CDR1 is SGHNT and CDR2 is YYREEE (reference sequence). There are 15 residues in the CDR3. Written as DNA, the CDR3 is TGTGCCAGCAGCTTGGCGGGACCGACGGGCAATGAGCAGTTCTTC. Translating it yields CASSLAGPTGNEQFF.

This sequence joins TRBV11-3 and TRBJ1-1; tentatively, D is TRBD1 (6 bases). Trimming took off 8 bases at V and 5 bases at J, with 12 bases between the two ends. CDR1 is SGHNT and CDR2 is YENEEA in the germline V gene. CDR3 length: 12 amino acids. The CDR3 protein is CASRRGRTEAFF. Here the CDR3 DNA reads TGTGCCAGCCGCAGGGGCCGTACTGAAGCTTTCTTT.

The V and J genes are TRBV5-4 and TRBJ2-6; no reliable D call. The germline V gene encodes CDR1 SGHNT and CDR2 YYREEE (reference sequence). V dropped 4 bases and J dropped 4 bases, with 6 bases sitting between them. CDR3 length: 13 residues. The CDR3: CASSVGGANVLTF. CDR3 nucleotide sequence: TGTGCCAGCAGCGTGGGAGGGGCCAACGTCCTGACTTTC. The whole variable domain, remainder taken from reference TRBV5-4 and TRBJ2-6, is ETGVTQSPTHLIKTRGQQVTLRCSSQSGHNTVSWYQQALGQGPQFIFQYYREEENGRGNFPPRFSGLQFPNYSSELNVNALELDDSALYLCASSVGGANVLTFGAGSRLTVL.

As DNA, the CDR3 is TGTGCCAGCAGGGGGACTAGCGGGAGGTACGGAGAGACCCAGTACTTC. Translating it yields CASRGTSGRYGETQYF. The V call is TRBV12-3 or TRBV12-4, the J call TRBJ2-5; 15 bases fit TRBD2. The V gene end was trimmed by 6 bases and the J gene end by 4 bases; junction bases not matched to a gene: 6. This CDR3 region has 16 residues.

This clonotype turned up a few times. V is TRBV20-1 and J is TRBJ1-5; D is unresolved. With 3 bases removed from V and 4 bases from J, the gap between germline ends came to 7 bases. Germline assignment: CDR1 DFQATT and CDR2 SNEGSKA (reference sequence). This CDR3 comprises 12 residues. The CDR3 loop is CSASGRNQPQHF. The CDR3 nucleotides read TGCAGTGCTAGTGGTCGGAATCAGCCCCAGCATTTT.

The rearrangement joins TRBV28 to TRBJ2-1; 10 bases fit TRBD2. Germline V gene data show CDR1 as MDHEN and CDR2 as SYDVKM. The length of the CDR3 is 15 residues. Trimming removed 7 bases from V and 8 bases from J; junction bases left unmatched: 11. CDR3 amino acids: CASTLGLAGDYEQFF. The CDR3 DNA follows: TGTGCCAGCACCCTAGGGCTAGCGGGAGACTATGAGCAGTTCTTC.

J is TRBJ2-3 and V is TRBV7-9; no reliable D call. The CDR3 runs 14 residues. Trimming shortened V by 5 bases and J by 4 bases, and 13 bases separated the two germline ends. Germline CDR1 SEHNR, CDR2 FQNEAQ (reference sequence). CDR3 residues: CASSPQDGADTQYF. CDR3 sequence (DNA): TGTGCCAGCAGCCCGCAGGACGGCGCAGATACGCAGTATTTT.

The chain is built from TRBV7-8 and TRBJ1-1; D gene unclear. Germline V gives CDR1 SGHVS, CDR2 FQNEAQ. Trimming took 7 bases from V and 4 from J, leaving 13 bases between them. The CDR3 is 13 amino acids. The CDR3 sequence: CASILLEGTEAFF. The CDR3 DNA sequence: TGTGCCAGCATCTTGTTGGAGGGCACTGAAGCTTTCTTT.

The J gene is TRBJ1-1, the V gene TRBV6-2 or TRBV6-3; D uncertain. V lost 7 bases, J lost 1 base, and 13 bases lay in between. This CDR3 has 14 residues. Germline V CDR1 and CDR2: MNHEY, SVGEGT. The CDR3: CASTLEGGNTEAFF. The CDR3, as DNA: TGTGCCAGCACCCTCGAGGGCGGGAACACTGAAGCTTTCTTT.

V usage is TRBV3-1 and J usage is TRBJ1-5, with D possibly TRBD1 on 6 matching bases. Trimming removed 0 bases from V and 7 bases from J, with 13 bases in between. CDR1 LGHDT and CDR2 YNNKEL come from the germline V gene (reference sequence). The CDR3 sequence is 15 residues long. Written as DNA, the CDR3 is TGTGCCAGCAGCCAAGATTTGAGGGGGAACCAGCCCCAGCATTTT. Protein: CASSQDLRGNQPQHF.